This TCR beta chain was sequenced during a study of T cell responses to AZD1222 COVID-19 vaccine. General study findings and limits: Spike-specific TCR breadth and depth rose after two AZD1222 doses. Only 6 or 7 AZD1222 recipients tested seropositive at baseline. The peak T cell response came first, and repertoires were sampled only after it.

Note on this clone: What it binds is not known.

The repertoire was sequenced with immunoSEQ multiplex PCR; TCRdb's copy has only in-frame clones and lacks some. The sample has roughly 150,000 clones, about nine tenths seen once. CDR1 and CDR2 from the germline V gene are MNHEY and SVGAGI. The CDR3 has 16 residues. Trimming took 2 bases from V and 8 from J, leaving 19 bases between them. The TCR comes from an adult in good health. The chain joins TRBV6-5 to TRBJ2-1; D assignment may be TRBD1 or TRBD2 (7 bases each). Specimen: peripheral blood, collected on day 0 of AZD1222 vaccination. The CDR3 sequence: CASSYSIAGGVDEQFF. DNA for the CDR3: TGTGCCAGCAGTTACAGTATCGCAGGGGGGGTCGATGAGCAGTTCTTC.